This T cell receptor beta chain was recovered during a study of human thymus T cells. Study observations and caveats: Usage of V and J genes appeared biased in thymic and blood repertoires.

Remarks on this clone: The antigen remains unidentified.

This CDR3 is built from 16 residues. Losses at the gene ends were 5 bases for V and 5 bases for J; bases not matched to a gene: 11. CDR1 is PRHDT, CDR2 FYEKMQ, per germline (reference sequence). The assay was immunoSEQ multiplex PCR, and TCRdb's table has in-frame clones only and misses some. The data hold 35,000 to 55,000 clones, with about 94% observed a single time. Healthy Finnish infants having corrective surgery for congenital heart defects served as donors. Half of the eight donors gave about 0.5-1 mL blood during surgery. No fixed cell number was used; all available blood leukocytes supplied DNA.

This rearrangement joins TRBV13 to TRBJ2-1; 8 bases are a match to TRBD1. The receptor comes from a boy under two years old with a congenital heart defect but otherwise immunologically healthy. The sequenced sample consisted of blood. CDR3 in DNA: TGTGCCAGCAGCGCCAGCCGGGACAGGCCGGACAATGAGCAGTTCTTC. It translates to CASSASRDRPDNEQFF.